This TCR beta chain was identified during a study of blood T cell repertoires in COVID-19. Study-wide background: Samples of COVID-19 (acute and convalescent) were obtained from the United States, Italy and Spain. T cells, B-cell-depleted T cells, or PBMCs supplied cDNA or gDNA.

Original data processing: For nucleated cells, counts were estimated from reference gene primer amplification. TCRdb keeps only in-frame clones here, not all; method: immunoSEQ multiplex PCR. D and trimming come from the DNA, and the V and J calls and clone size come from that table. The repertoire holds under 150,000 clones, with over 75% as singletons. V trimming: 11 bases; J trimming: 5 bases; junction bases outside the gene matches: 5. CDR1 is SGHTA and CDR2 is FQGNSA in the germline V gene. The CDR3 covers 13 residues. The rearrangement links TRBV7-2 to TRBJ2-1, with TRBD2 matching 11 bases. Input material: peripheral blood. This receptor was taken from a man aged 40-50 years with active or convalescent COVID-19. The CDR3 DNA reads TGTGCCGGGGGGACTAGCGGAAACAATGAGCAGTTCTTC. Translating gives CAGGTSGNNEQFF.